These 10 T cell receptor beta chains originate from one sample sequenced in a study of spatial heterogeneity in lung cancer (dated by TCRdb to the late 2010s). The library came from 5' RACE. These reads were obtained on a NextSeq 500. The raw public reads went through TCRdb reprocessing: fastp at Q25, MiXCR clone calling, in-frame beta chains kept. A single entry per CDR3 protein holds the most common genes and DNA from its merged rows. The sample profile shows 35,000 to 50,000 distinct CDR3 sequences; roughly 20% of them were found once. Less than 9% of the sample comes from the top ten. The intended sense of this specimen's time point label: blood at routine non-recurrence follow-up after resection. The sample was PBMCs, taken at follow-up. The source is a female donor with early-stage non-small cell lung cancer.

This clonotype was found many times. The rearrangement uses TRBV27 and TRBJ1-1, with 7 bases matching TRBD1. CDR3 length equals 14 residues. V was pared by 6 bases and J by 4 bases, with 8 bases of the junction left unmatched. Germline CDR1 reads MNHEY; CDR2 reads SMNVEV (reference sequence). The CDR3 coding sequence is TGTGCCAGCAGCCGACAGGGAGGGAGCACTGAAGCTTTCTTT. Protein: CASSRQGGSTEAFF.

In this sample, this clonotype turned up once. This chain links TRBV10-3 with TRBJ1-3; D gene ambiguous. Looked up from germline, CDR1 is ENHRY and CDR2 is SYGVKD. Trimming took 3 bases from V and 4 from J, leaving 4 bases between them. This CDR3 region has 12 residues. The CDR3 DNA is TGTGCCATCAGTGACAGCGGAAACACCATATATTTT. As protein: CAISDSGNTIYF.

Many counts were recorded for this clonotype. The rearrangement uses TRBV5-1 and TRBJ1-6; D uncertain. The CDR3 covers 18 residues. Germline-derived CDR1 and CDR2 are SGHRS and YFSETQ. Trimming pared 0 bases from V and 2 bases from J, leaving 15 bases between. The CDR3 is CASSLVGIAGTYNSPLHF. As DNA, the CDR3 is TGCGCCAGCAGCTTGGTTGGTATCGCGGGAACCTATAATTCACCCCTCCACTTT.

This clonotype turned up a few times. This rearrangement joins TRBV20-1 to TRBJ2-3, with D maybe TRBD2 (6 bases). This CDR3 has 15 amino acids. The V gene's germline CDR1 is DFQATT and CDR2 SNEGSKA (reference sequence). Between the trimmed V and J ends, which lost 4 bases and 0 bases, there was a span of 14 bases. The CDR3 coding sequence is TGCAGTGCTAACCGACCCGGGACTAGCACAGATACGCAGTATTTT. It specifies CSANRPGTSTDTQYF.

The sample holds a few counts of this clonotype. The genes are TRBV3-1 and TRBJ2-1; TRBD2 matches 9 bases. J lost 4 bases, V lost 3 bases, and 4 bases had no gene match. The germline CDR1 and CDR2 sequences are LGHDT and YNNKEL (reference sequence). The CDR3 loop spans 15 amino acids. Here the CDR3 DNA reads TGTGCCAGCAGCCATAGCGGGGGAACTTACAATGAGCAGTTCTTC. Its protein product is CASSHSGGTYNEQFF.

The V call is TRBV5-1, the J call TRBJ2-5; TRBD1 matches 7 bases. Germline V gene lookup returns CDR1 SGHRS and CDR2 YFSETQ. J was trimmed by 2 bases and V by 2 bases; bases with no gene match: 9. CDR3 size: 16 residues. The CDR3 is CASSFGDRVNQETQYF. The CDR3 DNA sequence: TGCGCCAGCAGCTTCGGTGACAGGGTAAATCAAGAGACCCAGTACTTC.

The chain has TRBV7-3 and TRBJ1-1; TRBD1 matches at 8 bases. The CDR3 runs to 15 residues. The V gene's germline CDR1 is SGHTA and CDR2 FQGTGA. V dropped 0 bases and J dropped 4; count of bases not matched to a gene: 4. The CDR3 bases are TGTGCCAGCAGCTTAACCGGACAGGGTGGCACTGAAGCTTTCTTT. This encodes CASSLTGQGGTEAFF.

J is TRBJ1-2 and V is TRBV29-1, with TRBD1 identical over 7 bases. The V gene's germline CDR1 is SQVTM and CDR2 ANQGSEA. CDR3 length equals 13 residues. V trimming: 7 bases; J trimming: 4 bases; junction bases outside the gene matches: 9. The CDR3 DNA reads TGCAGCGCCCACCGGGACAGCAGCTATGGCTACACCTTC. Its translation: CSAHRDSSYGYTF.

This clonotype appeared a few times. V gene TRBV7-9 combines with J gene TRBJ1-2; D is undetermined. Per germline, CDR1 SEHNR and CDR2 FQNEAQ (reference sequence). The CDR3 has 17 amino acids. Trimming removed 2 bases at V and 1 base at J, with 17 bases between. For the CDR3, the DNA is TGTGCCAGCAGCTTATTGTTAGTAAAAGAAAATAACTATGGCTACACCTTC. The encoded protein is CASSLLLVKENNYGYTF.

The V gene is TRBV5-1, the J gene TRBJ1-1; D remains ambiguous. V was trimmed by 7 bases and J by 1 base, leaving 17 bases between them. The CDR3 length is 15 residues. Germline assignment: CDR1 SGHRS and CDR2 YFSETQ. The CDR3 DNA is TGCGCCAGCGGACCTTATCTATCAAAGAACACTGAAGCTTTCTTT. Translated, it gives CASGPYLSKNTEAFF. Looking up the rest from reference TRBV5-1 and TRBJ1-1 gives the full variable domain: KAGVTQTPRYLIKTRGQQVTLSCSPISGHRSVSWYQQTPGQGLQFLFEYFSETQRNKGNFPGRFSGRQFSNSRSEMNVSTLELGDSALYLCASGPYLSKNTEAFFGQGTRLTVV.